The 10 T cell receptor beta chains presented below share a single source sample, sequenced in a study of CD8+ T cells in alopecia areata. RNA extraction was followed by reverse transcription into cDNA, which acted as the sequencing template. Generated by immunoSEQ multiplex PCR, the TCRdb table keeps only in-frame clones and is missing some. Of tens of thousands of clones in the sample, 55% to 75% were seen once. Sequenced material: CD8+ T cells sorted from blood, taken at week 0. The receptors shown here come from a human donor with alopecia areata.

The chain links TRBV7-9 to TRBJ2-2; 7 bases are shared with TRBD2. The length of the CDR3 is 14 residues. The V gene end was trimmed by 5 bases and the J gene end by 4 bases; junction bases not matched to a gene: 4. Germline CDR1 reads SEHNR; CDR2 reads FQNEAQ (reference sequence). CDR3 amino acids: CASSTPGGTGELFF. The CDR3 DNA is TGTGCCAGCAGCACCCCGGGGGGCACCGGGGAGCTGTTTTTT.

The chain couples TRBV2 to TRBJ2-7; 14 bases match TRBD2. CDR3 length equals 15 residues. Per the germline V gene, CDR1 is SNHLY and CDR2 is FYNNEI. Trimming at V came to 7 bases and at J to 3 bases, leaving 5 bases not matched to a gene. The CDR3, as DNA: TGTGCCAGCAAAACGGGGACTAGCGGGGGCTACGAGCAGTACTTC. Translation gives CASKTGTSGGYEQYF.

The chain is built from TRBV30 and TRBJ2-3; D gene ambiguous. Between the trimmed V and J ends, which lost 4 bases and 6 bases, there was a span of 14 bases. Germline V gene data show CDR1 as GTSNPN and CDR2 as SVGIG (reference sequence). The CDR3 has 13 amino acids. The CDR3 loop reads CAWNIVFSDTQYF. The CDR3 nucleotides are TGTGCCTGGAACATAGTATTCTCCGATACGCAGTATTTT.

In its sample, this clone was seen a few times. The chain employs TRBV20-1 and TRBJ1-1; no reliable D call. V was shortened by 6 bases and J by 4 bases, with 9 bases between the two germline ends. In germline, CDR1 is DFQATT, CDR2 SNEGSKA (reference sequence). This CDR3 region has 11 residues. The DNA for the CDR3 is TGCAGTGCGGGCCTGGGCACTGAAGCTTTCTTT. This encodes CSAGLGTEAFF.

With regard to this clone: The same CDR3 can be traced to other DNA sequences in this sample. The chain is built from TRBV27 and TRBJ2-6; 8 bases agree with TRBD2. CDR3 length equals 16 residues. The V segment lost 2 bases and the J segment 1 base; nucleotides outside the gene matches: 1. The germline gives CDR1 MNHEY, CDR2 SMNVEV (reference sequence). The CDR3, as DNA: TGTGCCAGCAGTTTAACGGGGGGGTCTGGGGCCAACGTCCTGACTTTC. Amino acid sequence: CASSLTGGSGANVLTF.

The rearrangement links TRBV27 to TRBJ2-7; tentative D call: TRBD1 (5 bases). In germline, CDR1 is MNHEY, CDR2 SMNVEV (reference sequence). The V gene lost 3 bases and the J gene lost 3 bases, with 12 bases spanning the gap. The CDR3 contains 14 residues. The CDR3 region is CASSFGGRGYEQYF. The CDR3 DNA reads TGTGCCAGCAGTTTTGGTGGTAGGGGCTACGAGCAGTACTTC.

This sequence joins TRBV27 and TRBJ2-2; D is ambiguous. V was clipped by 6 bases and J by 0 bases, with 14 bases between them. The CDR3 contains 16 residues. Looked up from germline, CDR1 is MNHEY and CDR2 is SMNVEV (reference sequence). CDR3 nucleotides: TGTGCCAGCAGCACCTTAGGCAACCCGAACACCGGGGAGCTGTTTTTT. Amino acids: CASSTLGNPNTGELFF.

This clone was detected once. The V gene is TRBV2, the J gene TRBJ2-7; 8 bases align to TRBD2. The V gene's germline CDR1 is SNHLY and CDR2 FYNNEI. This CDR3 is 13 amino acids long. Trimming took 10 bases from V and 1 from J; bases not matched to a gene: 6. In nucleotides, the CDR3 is TGTGCCACCTTTAGCGGGAATTCCTACGAGCAGTACTTC. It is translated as CATFSGNSYEQYF.

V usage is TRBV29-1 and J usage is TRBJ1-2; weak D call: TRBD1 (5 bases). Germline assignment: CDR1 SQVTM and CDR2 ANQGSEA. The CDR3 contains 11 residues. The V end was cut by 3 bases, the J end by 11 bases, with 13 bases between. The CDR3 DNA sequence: TGCAGCGTTGAGGGGTCAGGGAGGTACACCTTC. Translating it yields CSVEGSGRYTF.

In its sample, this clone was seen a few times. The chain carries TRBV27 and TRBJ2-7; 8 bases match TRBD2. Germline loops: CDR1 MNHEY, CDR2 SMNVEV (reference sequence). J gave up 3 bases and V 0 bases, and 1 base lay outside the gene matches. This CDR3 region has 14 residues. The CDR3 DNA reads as TGTGCCAGCAGTTTATCAGCGGGAGTCTACGAGCAGTACTTC. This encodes CASSLSAGVYEQYF.